The present T cell receptor (beta chain) was sequenced within a study of beta chain features in type 1 diabetes. Whole-study context: Healthy donors and patients had similar age, gender and cell yields. Notes on the study in general: There was a moderate but significant shortening of TCRB CDR3s in all four CD4+ subsets of Type 1 diabetes patients.

Staining for CD45RO/CCR7/CD25/CD127/CD95/CD27 allowed sorting of CD4+ naive, central memory, regulatory and stem cell-like memory cells. The whole isolated RNA underwent reverse transcription, so sequencing captured expressed TCRB transcripts. Repertoires were generated with immunoSEQ multiplex PCR, while TCRdb's copy carries only in-frame clones and drops some. Of over 300,000 clones in the sample, 8% were seen once. This CDR3 comprises 13 residues. The germline gives CDR1 KGHSH, CDR2 LQKENI. V was trimmed by 0 bases and J by 12 bases, leaving 11 bases between them. On this clone: The antigen remains unidentified.

The TCR comes from a woman younger than 35 in good health. Material: central memory CD4+ T cells from blood. The chain combines TRBV18 with TRBJ1-4; unclear D gene. The CDR3: CASSPPSKRELFF. The CDR3 coding sequence is TGTGCCAGCTCACCACCCTCAAAGAGGGAACTGTTTTTT.